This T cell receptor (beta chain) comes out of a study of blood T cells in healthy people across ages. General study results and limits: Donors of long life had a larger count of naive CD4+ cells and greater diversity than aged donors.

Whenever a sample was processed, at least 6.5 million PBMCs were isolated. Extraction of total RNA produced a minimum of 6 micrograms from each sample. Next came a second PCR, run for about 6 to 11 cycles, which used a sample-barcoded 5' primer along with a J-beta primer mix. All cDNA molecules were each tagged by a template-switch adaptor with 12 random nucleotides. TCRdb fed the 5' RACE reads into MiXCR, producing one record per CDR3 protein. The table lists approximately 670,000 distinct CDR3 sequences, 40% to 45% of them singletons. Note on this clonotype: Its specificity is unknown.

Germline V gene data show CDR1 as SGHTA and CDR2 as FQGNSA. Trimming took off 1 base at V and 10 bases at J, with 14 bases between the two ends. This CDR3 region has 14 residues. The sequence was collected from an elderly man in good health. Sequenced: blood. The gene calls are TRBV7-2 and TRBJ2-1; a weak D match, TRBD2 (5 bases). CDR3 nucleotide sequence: TGTGCCAGCAGCTTAGAACTAGTGAGTATGGAGCAGTTCTTC. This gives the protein CASSLELVSMEQFF.